A single sample is the source of the 16 T cell receptor beta chains below, sequenced in a study of control samples from healthy donors and cancer patients (dated by TCRdb to the early 2020s). The library was built by means of the immunoSEQ multiplex PCR assay. Drawn from immuneACCESS, this table holds only the in-frame rearrangements with V and J called that TCRdb kept. Clones are partly lost; checked studies trace under half to an unresolved V gene and leave the rest unexplained. The sample table records 150,000 or so clones; under 95% of these occur just once. The ten largest account for more than 6.5% of the sample. What was sequenced was blood. The receptors stem from a young man in good health.

This clone was picked up one time. As DNA, the CDR3 is TGTGCCAGCAGTTCCCCCCGGACGTTCCAGGGCGGGGAGCTGTTTTTT. Its protein product is CASSSPRTFQGGELFF. The chain uses TRBV28 and TRBJ2-2, with D perhaps TRBD1 (5 bases). The CDR3 runs 16 residues. V was shortened by 4 bases and J by 7 bases, with 19 bases between the two germline ends. From germline, CDR1 is MDHEN and CDR2 SYDVKM.

CDR3: CASSFALRAQGGYTF. The CDR3 DNA is TGTGCCAGCAGTTTTGCCCTCCGGGCCCAGGGAGGCTACACCTTC. This chain uses TRBV6-2 or TRBV6-3 with TRBJ1-2, with D perhaps TRBD1 (5 bases). The CDR3 has 15 residues. CDR1 and CDR2 from the germline V gene are MNHEY and SVGEGT. V was shortened by 4 bases and J by 8 bases, with 20 bases between the two germline ends.

The chain is built from TRBV2 and TRBJ1-1; 7 nucleotides match TRBD1. Germline V gives CDR1 SNHLY, CDR2 FYNNEI. J was trimmed by 4 bases and V by 6 bases; bases with no gene match: 5. The CDR3 sequence is 13 residues long. In DNA form, the CDR3 reads TGTGCCAGCAGGTCGACAGGGCCCACTGAAGCTTTCTTT. Its protein product is CASRSTGPTEAFF. Variable domain in full (rest from reference TRBV2 and TRBJ1-1): EPEVTQTPSHQVTQMGQEVILRCVPISNHLYFYWYRQILGQKVEFLVSFYNNEISEKSEIFDDQFSVERPDGSNFTLKIRSTKLEDSAMYFCASRSTGPTEAFFGQGTRLTVV.

The chain is built from TRBV14 and TRBJ1-4, with D maybe TRBD1 (6 bases). V was trimmed by 8 bases and J by 1 base, leaving 14 bases between them. Germline assignment: CDR1 SGHDN and CDR2 FVKESK. This CDR3 is built from 15 residues. The CDR3 here is CASSAWGLTNEKLFF. The CDR3 DNA is TGTGCCAGCTCCGCCTGGGGGCTAACTAATGAAAAACTGTTTTTT.

This chain connects TRBV7-5 to TRBJ2-6; TRBD1 was called by the table and not checked on the DNA. TRBV7-5 counts as a pseudogene. The CDR3 contains 19 residues. CDR3 in amino acids: CVRSLPHLQGESGANVLTF. In DNA form, the CDR3 reads TGTGTCAGAAGCTTACCTCATCTCCAGGGGGAGTCTGGGGCCAACGTCCTGACTTTC.

This sequence joins TRBV7-2 and TRBJ2-5; 7 bases agree with TRBD1. The germline V gene encodes CDR1 SGHTA and CDR2 FQGNSA. V lost 3 bases, J lost 4 bases, and 8 bases stayed unmatched. The CDR3 spans 15 residues. CDR3 DNA sequence: TGTGCCAGCAGCTTGACAGGGAATGGGGTAGAGACCCAGTACTTC. Its translation is CASSLTGNGVETQYF. Complete variable domain (other parts from reference TRBV7-2 and TRBJ2-5): GAGVSQSPSNKVTEKGKDVELRCDPISGHTALYWYRQSLGQGLEFLIYFQGNSAPDKSGLPSDRFSAERTGGSVSTLTIQRTQQEDSAVYLCASSLTGNGVETQYFGPGTRLLVL.

This clone was recorded once. Written as DNA, the CDR3 is TGTGCCAGCAGCTTACCCGGGGCGAATGGAAACACCATATATTTT. It translates to CASSLPGANGNTIYF. The chain has TRBV13 and TRBJ1-3, with a possible D match to TRBD1 (5 bases). Per the germline V gene, CDR1 is PRHDT and CDR2 is FYEKMQ (reference sequence). The CDR3 totals 15 residues. V shed 2 bases and J shed 3 bases, with 11 bases lying between them.

The rearrangement uses TRBV9 and TRBJ2-7, with TRBD2 as a possible D gene (5 bases). Trimming took 0 bases from V and 3 from J, leaving 10 bases between them. This CDR3 is 14 amino acids long. Germline V CDR1 and CDR2: SGDLS, YYNGEE. CDR3 sequence reads: CASSVGPGDYEQYF. For the CDR3, the DNA is TGTGCCAGCAGCGTAGGTCCCGGGGACTACGAGCAGTACTTC.

The table lists this clone with a count of one. This rearrangement joins TRBV12-5 to TRBJ1-4; D may be TRBD1 (5 bases). Per the germline V gene, CDR1 is LGHNT and CDR2 is FRNRAP. The V gene lost 2 bases and the J gene lost 0 bases, with 13 bases spanning the gap. The CDR3 has 17 amino acids. DNA of the CDR3: TGTGCTAGTGGTTTGTATTCGGGGGTTCCAACTAATGAAAAACTGTTTTTT. As protein: CASGLYSGVPTNEKLFF.

The chain couples TRBV20-1 to TRBJ2-7, with unresolved D. The CDR3 sequence is 11 residues long. Germline CDR1 and CDR2: DFQATT and SNEGSKA (reference sequence). Trimming removed 1 base at V and 12 bases at J, with 13 bases between. The CDR3 spells CSARVLGLLYF. The CDR3, as DNA: TGCAGTGCTAGAGTCCTGGGTCTGTTGTACTTC.

This chain links TRBV30 with TRBJ1-1, with a weak D call TRBD1 (5 bases). Trimming stripped 3 bases from V and 1 base from J, with 9 bases between. The CDR3 runs to 13 residues. The germline CDR1 and CDR2 sequences are GTSNPN and SVGIG (reference sequence). This chain's CDR3 is CAWRSTGNTEAFF. CDR3 in DNA: TGTGCCTGGAGGTCAACAGGGAACACTGAAGCTTTCTTT.

The V gene is TRBV3-1 (or the pseudogene TRBV3-2), the J gene TRBJ2-7; D could derive from TRBD1 or TRBD2 (6 bases each). V was cut by 1 base and J by 2 bases, with 15 bases left in between. CDR1 and CDR2 from the germline V gene are LGHDT and YNNKEL (reference sequence). The CDR3 contains 16 residues. The CDR3 coding sequence is TGTGCCAGCAGCCAAGGGTCCTGGGGGGCAACCTACGAGCAGTACTTC. Translation: CASSQGSWGATYEQYF.

The genes are TRBV6-2 or TRBV6-3 and TRBJ1-1, with TRBD1 as a possible D gene (6 bases). V was clipped by 4 bases and J by 7 bases, with 16 bases between them. The CDR3 spans 14 residues. CDR1 MNHEY and CDR2 SVGEGT come from the germline V gene. For the CDR3, the DNA is TGTGCCAGCAGTTTGACAGGAGGGACCTTTGAAGCTTTCTTT. As protein: CASSLTGGTFEAFF.

The V call is TRBV11-2, the J call TRBJ2-1; TRBD2 aligns across 10 bases. The V and J ends lost 5 bases and 8 bases, in that order; junction bases with no gene match: 18. This CDR3 comprises 18 residues. The germline gives CDR1 SGHAT, CDR2 FQNNGV. The CDR3 reads CASSRIALSGGAQDEQFF. Here the CDR3 DNA reads TGTGCCAGCAGCAGAATCGCCTTAAGCGGGGGGGCGCAGGATGAGCAGTTCTTC. The complete variable domain, with remaining parts taken from reference TRBV11-2 and TRBJ2-1, reads EAGVAQSPRYKIIEKRQSVAFWCNPISGHATLYWYQQILGQGPKLLIQFQNNGVVDDSQLPKDRFSAERLKGVDSTLKIQPAKLEDSAVYLCASSRIALSGGAQDEQFFGPGTRLTVL.

This sequence joins TRBV28 and TRBJ1-1, with D possibly being TRBD1 (5 bases). The CDR3 has 15 residues. Trimming stripped 6 bases from V and 6 bases from J, with 20 bases between. Germline V gene data show CDR1 as MDHEN and CDR2 as SYDVKM. The CDR3, as DNA: TGTGCCAGCAGATGGGGCTCAGGGTCGGAGTCTGAAGCTTTCTTT. This codes for CASRWGSGSESEAFF.

The table lists this clone with a count of one. The chain carries TRBV27 and TRBJ2-7, with D maybe TRBD2 (5 bases). The CDR3 covers 14 residues. Between the trimmed V and J ends, which lost 3 bases and 0 bases, there was a span of 9 bases. Germline V gene lookup returns CDR1 MNHEY and CDR2 SMNVEV (reference sequence). The CDR3 sequence: CASSFGVLSYEQYF. CDR3 coding DNA: TGTGCCAGCAGTTTCGGGGTTCTCTCCTACGAGCAGTACTTC.